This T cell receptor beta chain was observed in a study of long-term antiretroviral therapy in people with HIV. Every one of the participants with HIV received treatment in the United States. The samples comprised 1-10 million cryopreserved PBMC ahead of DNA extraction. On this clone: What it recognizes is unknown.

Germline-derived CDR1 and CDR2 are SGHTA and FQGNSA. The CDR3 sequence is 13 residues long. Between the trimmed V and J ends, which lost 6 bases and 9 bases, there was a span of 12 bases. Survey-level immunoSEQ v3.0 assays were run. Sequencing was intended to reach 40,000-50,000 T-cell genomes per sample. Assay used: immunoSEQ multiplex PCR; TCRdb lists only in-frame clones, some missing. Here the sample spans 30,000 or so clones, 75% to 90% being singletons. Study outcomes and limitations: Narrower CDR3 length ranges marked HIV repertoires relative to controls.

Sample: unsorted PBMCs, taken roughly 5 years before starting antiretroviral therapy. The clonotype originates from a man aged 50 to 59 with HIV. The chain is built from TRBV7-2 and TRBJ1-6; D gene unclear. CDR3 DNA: TGTGCCAGCAGTCCTACACTCGGTTCACCCCTCCACTTT. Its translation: CASSPTLGSPLHF. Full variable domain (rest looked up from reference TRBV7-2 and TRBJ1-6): GAGVSQSPSNKVTEKGKDVELRCDPISGHTALYWYRQSLGQGLEFLIYFQGNSAPDKSGLPSDRFSAERTGGSVSTLTIQRTQQEDSAVYLCASSPTLGSPLHFGNGTRLTVT.